This T cell receptor beta chain was documented in a study of T-cell reconstitution after alpha-beta-depleted transplantation in children (dated by TCRdb to 2016 to 2017). Context from the whole study: The study quantitatively tracked T-cell immune reconstitution after TCRalphabeta/CD19-depleted allogeneic hematopoietic cell transplantation in children using TCR repertoire profiling.

The sample holds a few counts of this clonotype. This receptor's antigen is unknown. It has no much larger one-base neighbor in the sample; base qualities were not kept. Libraries were made using PCR. TCRdb names Illumina HiSeq 2500 as the instrument used. Molecular barcoding was employed in the preparation of TCR libraries, with unique molecular identifiers being used to normalize TCRbeta repertoire quantification. Using fastp at Q25 and MiXCR, TCRdb reprocessed the public reads and kept productive beta chains. Records with the same CDR3 protein are collapsed into one entry carrying the most frequent genes and DNA. In this sample the table shows some 640,000 distinct CDR3 sequences, 16% of which occur a single time. Jointly, the top ten make up 1.1% of the sample. The CDR3 holds 15 amino acids from the cysteine to the phenylalanine. The CDR3 DNA has 45 bases and is translated from base 1. Ends trimmed: V by 3 bases, J by 3 bases; bases unmatched to a gene: 3. Via the germline V gene, CDR1 is SGHTA and CDR2 FQGNSA.

The rearrangement combines TRBV7-2 with TRBJ1-1; 11 central bases correspond to TRBD1. This sequence originates from a human donor who donated a stem cell graft to a child with acute myeloid leukemia. The sample was PBMCs from the stem cell graft donor, taken from the stem cell graft. The CDR3 amino acid sequence is: CASSFGTGGDTEAFF. The DNA is TGTGCCAGCAGCTTCGGGACAGGGGGGGACACTGAAGCTTTCTTT.